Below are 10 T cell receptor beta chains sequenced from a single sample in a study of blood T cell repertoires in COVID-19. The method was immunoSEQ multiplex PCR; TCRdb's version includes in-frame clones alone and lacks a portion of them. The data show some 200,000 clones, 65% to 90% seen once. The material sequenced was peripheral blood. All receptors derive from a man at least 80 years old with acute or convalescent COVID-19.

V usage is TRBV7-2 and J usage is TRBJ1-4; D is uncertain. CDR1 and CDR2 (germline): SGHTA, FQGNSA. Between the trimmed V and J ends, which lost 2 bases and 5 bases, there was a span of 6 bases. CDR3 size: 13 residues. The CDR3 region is CASSLTRNEKLFF. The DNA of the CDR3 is TGTGCCAGCAGCTTAACGAGAAATGAAAAACTGTTTTTT.

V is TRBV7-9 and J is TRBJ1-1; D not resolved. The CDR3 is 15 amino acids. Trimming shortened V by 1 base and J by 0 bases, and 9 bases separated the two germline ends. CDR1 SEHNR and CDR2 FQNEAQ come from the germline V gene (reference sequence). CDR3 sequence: CASSLGSRLNTEAFF. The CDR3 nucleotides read TGTGCCAGCAGCTTAGGTAGTCGCCTGAACACTGAAGCTTTCTTT. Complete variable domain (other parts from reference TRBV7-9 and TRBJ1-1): DTGVSQNPRHKITKRGQNVTFRCDPISEHNRLYWYRQTLGQGPEFLTYFQNEAQLEKSRLLSDRFSAERPKGSFSTLEIQRTEQGDSAMYLCASSLGSRLNTEAFFGQGTRLTVV.

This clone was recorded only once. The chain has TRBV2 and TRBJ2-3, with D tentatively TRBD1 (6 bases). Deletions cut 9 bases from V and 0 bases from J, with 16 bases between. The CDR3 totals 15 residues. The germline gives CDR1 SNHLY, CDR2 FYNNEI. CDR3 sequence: CARGKDSTSTDTQYF. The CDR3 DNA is TGTGCCAGGGGGAAGGACAGTACTAGCACAGATACGCAGTATTTT.

The CDR3 DNA reads as TGCGCCAGCAGCTTTACCCCCGGGACTAGCGGGACATACGAGCAGTACTTC. It is translated as CASSFTPGTSGTYEQYF. J is TRBJ2-7 and V is TRBV5-1; 13 nucleotides match TRBD2. The germline CDR1 and CDR2 sequences are SGHRS and YFSETQ. With 2 bases clipped from V and 4 bases from J, the junction kept 9 bases outside the gene matches. This CDR3 spans 17 amino acids.

The DNA for the CDR3 is TGTGCCAGCAGCCAATGGGGACTAGCGGGACAAGAGACCCAGTACTTC. It encodes CASSQWGLAGQETQYF. V is TRBV16 and J is TRBJ2-5; 13 bases align to TRBD2. The germline V gene encodes CDR1 KGHSY and CDR2 FQNENV. The CDR3 runs 16 residues. With 1 base clipped from V and 2 bases from J, the junction kept 1 base outside the gene matches.

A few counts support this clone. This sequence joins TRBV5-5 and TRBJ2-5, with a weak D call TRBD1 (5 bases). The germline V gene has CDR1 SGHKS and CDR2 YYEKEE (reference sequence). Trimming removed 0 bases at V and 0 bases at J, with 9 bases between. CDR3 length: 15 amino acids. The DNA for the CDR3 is TGTGCCAGCAGCTTGGACAGGTTGTACCAAGAGACCCAGTACTTC. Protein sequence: CASSLDRLYQETQYF. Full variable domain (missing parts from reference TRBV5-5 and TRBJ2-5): DAGVTQSPTHLIKTRGQQVTLRCSPISGHKSVSWYQQVLGQGPQFIFQYYEKEERGRGNFPDRFSARQFPNYSSELNVNALLLGDSALYLCASSLDRLYQETQYFGPGTRLLVL.

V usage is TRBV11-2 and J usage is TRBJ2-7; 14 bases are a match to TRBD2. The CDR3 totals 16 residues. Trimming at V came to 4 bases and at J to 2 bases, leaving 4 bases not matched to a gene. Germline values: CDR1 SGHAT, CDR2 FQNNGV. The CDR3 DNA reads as TGTGCCAGCAGCTCCGGACTAGCGGGAGGCACCTACGAGCAGTACGTC. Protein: CASSSGLAGGTYEQYV.

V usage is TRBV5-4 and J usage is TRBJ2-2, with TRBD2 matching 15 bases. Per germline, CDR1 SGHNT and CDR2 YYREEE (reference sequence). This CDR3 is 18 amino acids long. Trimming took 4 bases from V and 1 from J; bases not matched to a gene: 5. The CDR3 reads CASSPGLAGGGNTGELFF. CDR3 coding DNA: TGTGCCAGCAGCCCGGGACTAGCGGGAGGAGGGAACACCGGGGAGCTGTTTTTT.

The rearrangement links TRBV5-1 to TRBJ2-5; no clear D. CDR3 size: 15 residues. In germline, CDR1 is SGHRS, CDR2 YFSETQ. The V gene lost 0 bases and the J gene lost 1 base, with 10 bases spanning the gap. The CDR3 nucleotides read TGCGCCAGCAGCTTGGCGGCCGGGTTCCAAGAGACCCAGTACTTC. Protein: CASSLAAGFQETQYF. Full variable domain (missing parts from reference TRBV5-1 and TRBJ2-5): KAGVTQTPRYLIKTRGQQVTLSCSPISGHRSVSWYQQTPGQGLQFLFEYFSETQRNKGNFPGRFSGRQFSNSRSEMNVSTLELGDSALYLCASSLAAGFQETQYFGPGTRLLVL.

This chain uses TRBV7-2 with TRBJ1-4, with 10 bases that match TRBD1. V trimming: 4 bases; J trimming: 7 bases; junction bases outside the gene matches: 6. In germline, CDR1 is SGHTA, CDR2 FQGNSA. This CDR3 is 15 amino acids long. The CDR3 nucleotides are TGTGCCAGCAGCTCGACCGGGACAGGGGTTGAAAAACTGTTTTTT. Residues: CASSSTGTGVEKLFF. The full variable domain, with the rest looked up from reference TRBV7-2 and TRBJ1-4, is GAGVSQSPSNKVTEKGKDVELRCDPISGHTALYWYRQSLGQGLEFLIYFQGNSAPDKSGLPSDRFSAERTGGSVSTLTIQRTQQEDSAVYLCASSSTGTGVEKLFFGSGTQLSVL.